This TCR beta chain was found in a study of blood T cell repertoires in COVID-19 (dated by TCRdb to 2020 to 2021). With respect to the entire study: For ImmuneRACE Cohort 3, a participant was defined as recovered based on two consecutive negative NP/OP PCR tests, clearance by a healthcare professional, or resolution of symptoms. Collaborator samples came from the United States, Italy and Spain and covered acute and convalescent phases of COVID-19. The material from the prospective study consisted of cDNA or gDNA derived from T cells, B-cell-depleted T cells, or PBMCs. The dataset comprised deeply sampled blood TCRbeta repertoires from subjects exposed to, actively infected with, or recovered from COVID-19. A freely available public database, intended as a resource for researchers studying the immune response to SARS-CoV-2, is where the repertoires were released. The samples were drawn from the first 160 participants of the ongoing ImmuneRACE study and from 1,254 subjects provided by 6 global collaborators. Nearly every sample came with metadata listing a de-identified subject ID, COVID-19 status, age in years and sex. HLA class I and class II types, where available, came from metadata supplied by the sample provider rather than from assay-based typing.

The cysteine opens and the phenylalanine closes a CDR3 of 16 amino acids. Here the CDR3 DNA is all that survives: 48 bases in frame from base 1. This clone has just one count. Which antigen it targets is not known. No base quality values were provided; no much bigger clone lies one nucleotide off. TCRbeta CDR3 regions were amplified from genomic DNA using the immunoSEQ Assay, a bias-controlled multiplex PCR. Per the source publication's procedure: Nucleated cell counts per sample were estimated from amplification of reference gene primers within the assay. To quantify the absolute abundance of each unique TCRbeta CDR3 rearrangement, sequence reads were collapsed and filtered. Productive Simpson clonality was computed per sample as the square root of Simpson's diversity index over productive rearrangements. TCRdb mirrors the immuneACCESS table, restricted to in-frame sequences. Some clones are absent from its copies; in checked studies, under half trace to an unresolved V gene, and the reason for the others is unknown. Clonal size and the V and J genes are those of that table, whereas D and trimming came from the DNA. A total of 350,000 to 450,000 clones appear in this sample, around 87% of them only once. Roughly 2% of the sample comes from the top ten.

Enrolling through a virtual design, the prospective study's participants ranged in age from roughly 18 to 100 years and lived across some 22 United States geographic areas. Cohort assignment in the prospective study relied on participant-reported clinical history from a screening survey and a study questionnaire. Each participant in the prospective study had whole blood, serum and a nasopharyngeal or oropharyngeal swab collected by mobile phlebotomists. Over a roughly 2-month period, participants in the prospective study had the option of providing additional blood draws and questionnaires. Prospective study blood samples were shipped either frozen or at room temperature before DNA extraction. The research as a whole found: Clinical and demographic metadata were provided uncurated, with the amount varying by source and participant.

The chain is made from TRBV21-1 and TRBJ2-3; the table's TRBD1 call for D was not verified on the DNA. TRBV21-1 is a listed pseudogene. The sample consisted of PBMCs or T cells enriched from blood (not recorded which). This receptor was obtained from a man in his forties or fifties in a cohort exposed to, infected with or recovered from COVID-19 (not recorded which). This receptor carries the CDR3 CASSKSGTGEVDTQYF. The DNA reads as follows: TGTGCCAGCAGCAAAAGTGGGACAGGGGAAGTGGATACGCAGTATTTT.